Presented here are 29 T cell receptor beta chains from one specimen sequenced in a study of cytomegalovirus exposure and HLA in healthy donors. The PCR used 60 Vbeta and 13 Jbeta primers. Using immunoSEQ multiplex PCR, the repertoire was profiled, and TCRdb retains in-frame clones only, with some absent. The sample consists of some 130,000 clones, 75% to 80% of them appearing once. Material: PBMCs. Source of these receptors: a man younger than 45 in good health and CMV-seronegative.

The CDR3 here is CASSEWRVSDGEKLFF. CDR3 sequence (DNA): TGTGCCAGCAGTGAATGGAGGGTCAGCGACGGTGAAAAACTGTTTTTT. This rearrangement joins TRBV2 to TRBJ1-4; D remains ambiguous. V lost 2 bases and J 7 bases, leaving 17 bases between the germline ends. The CDR3 has 16 amino acids. Germline V gene data show CDR1 as SNHLY and CDR2 as FYNNEI.

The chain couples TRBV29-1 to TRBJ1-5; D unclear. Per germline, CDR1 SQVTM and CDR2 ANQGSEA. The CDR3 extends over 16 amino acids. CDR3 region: CNAWPSDERSNQPQHF. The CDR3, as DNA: TGCAACGCTTGGCCCTCAGATGAGAGGAGCAATCAGCCCCAGCATTTT.

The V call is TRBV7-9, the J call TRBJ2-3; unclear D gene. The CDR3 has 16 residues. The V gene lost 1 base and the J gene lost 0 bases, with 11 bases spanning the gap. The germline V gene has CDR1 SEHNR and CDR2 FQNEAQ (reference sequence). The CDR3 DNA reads TGTGCCAGCAGCTTAGGAGCATCGACTAGCACAGATACGCAGTATTTT. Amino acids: CASSLGASTSTDTQYF.

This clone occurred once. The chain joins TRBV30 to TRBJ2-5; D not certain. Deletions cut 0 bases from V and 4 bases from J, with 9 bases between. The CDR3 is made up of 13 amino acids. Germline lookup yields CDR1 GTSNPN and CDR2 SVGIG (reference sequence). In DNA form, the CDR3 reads TGTGCCTGGAGTGTAGGCGGCGGAGAGACCCAGTACTTC. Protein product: CAWSVGGGETQYF.

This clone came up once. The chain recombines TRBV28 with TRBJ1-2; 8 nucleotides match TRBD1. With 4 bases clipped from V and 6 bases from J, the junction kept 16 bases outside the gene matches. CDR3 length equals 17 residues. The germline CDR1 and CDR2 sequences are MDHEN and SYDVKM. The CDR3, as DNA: TGTGCCAGCAGTTCCTCAGAAGCTTCTCCCAGGGGGCATGGCTACACCTTC. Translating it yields CASSSSEASPRGHGYTF.

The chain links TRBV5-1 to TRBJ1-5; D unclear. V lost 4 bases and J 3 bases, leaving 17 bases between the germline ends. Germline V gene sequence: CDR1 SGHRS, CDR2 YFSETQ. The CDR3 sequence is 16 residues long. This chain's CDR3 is CASSPRGRANNQPQHF. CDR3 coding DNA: TGCGCCAGCAGCCCAAGAGGCAGAGCTAACAATCAGCCCCAGCATTTT.

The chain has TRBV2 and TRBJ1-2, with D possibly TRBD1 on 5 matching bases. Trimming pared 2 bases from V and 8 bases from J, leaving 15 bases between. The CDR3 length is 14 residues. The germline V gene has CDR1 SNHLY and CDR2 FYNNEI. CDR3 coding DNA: TGTGCCAGCAGTGAATTGGAGGGGTTTTACGGCTACACCTTC. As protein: CASSELEGFYGYTF.

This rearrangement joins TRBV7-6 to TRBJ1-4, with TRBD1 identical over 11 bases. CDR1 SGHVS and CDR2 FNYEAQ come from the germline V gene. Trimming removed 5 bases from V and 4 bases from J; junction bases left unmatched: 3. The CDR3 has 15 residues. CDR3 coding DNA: TGTGCCAGCAGCCCGGGGACAGGGGGTAATGAAAAACTGTTTTTT. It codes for CASSPGTGGNEKLFF.

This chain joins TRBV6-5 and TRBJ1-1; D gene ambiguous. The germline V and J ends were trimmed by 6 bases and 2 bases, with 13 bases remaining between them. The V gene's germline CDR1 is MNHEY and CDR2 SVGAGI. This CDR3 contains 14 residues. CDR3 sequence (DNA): TGTGCCAGCAGCTTATTCCGGGTTAACACTGAAGCTTTCTTT. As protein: CASSLFRVNTEAFF.

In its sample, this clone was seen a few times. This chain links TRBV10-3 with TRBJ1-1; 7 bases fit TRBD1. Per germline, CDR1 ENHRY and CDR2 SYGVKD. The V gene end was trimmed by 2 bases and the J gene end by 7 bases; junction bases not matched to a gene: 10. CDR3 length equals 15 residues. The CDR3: CAISEVQGGAGEAFF. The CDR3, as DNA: TGTGCCATCAGTGAGGTGCAAGGGGGCGCGGGTGAAGCTTTCTTT.

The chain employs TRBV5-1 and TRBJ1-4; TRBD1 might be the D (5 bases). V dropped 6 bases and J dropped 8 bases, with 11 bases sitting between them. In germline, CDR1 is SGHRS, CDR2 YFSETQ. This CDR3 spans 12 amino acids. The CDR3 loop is CASNGGNEKLFF. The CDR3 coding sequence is TGCGCCAGCAACGGGGGGAACGAAAAACTGTTTTTT.

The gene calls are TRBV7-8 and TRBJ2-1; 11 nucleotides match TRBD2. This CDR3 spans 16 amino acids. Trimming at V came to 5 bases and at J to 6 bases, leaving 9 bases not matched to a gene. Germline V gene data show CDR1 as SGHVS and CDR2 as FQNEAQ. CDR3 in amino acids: CASSQIAGGPGNEQFF. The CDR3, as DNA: TGTGCCAGCAGCCAAATAGCGGGAGGGCCGGGCAATGAGCAGTTCTTC.

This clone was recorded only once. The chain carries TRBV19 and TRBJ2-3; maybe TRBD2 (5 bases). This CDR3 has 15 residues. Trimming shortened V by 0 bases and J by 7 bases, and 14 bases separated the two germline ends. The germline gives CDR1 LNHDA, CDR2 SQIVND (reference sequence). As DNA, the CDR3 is TGTGCCAGTAGTATAGACCCCCGGGAAGCCTATACGCAGTATTTT. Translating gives CASSIDPREAYTQYF.

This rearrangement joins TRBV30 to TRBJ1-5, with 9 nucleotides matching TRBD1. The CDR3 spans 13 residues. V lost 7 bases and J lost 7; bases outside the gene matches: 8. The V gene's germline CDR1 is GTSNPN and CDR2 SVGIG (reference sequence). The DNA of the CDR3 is TGTGCCTTGGAAGGCGGACAGGGGCAGCCCCAGCATTTT. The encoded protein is CALEGGQGQPQHF. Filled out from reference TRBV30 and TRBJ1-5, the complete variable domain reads SQTIHQWPATLVQPVGSPLSLECTVEGTSNPNLYWYRQAAGRGLQLLFYSVGIGQISSEVPQNLSASRPQDRQFILSSKKLLLSDSGFYLCALEGGQGQPQHFGDGTRLSIL.

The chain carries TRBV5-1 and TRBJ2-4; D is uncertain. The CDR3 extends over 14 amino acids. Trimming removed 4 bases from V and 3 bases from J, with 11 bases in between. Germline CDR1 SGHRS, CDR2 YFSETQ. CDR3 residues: CASSPDSVKNIQYF. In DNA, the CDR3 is TGCGCCAGCAGCCCAGACTCGGTCAAAAACATTCAGTACTTC.

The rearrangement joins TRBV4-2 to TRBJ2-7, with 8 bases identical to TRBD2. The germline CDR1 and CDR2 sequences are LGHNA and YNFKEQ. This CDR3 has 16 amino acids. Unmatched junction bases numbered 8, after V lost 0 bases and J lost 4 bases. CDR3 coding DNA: TGTGCCAGCAGCCAAGAAATCAGCGGGAGCCGGTACGAGCAGTACTTC. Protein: CASSQEISGSRYEQYF.

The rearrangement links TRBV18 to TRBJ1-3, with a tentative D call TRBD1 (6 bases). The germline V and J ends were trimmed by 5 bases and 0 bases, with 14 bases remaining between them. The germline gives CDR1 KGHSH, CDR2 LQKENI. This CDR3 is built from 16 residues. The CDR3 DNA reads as TGTGCCAGCTCATGGGGGGGCCCCGACTCTGGAAACACCATATATTTT. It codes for CASSWGGPDSGNTIYF.

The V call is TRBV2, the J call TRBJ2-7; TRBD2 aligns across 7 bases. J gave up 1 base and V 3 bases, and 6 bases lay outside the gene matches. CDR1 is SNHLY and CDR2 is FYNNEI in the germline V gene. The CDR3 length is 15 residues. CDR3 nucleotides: TGTGCCAGCAGTGACTGGTCTAGCGGTTCCTACGAGCAGTACTTC. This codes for CASSDWSSGSYEQYF.

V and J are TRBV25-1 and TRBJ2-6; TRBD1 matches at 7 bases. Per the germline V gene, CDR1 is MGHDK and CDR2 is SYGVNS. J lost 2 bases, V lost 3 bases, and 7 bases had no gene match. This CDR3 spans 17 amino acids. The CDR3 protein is CASSDSGTATGANVLTF. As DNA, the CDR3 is TGTGCCAGCAGTGACTCCGGGACAGCGACTGGGGCCAACGTCCTGACTTTC.

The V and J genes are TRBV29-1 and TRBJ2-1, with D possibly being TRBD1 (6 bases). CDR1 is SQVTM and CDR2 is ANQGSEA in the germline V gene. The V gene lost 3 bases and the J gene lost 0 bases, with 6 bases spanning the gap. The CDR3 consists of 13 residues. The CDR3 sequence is CSVDRGSYNEQFF. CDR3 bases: TGCAGCGTTGACAGGGGCTCCTACAATGAGCAGTTCTTC.

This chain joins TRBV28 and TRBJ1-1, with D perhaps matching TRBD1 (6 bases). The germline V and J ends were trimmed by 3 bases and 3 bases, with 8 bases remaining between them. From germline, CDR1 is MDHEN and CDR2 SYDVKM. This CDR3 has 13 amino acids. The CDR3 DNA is TGTGCCAGCAGTTTTGGACAGTACACTGAAGCTTTCTTT. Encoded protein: CASSFGQYTEAFF. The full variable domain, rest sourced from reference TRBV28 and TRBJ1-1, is DVKVTQSSRYLVKRTGEKVFLECVQDMDHENMFWYRQDPGLGLRLIYFSYDVKMKEKGDIPEGYSVSREKKERFSLILESASTNQTSMYLCASSFGQYTEAFFGQGTRLTVV.

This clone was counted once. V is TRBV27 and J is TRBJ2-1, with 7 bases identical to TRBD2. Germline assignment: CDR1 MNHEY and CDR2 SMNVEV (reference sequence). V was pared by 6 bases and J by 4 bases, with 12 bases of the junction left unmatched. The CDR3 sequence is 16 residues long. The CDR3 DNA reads TGTGCCAGCAGCCGAGCTCTAGCGGAACCATACAATGAGCAGTTCTTC. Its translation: CASSRALAEPYNEQFF.

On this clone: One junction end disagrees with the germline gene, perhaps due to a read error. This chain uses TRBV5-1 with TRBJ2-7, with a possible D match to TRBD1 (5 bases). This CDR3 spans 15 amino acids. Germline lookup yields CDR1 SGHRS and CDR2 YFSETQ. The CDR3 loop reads CASSLESAGSYERYF. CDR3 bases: TGCGCCAGCAGCTTGGAATCGGCAGGGTCCTACGAGCGGTACTTC. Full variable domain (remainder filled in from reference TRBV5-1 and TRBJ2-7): KAGVTQTPRYLIKTRGQQVTLSCSPISGHRSVSWYQQTPGQGLQFLFEYFSETQRNKGNFPGRFSGRQFSNSRSEMNVSTLELGDSALYLCASSLESAGSYERYFGPGTRLTVT.

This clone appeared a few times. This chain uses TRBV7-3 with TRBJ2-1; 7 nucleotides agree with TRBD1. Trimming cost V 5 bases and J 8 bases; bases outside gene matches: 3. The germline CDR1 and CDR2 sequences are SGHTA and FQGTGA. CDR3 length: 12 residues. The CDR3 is CASSEQGYEQFF. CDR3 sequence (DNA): TGTGCCAGCAGCGAACAGGGGTATGAGCAGTTCTTC.

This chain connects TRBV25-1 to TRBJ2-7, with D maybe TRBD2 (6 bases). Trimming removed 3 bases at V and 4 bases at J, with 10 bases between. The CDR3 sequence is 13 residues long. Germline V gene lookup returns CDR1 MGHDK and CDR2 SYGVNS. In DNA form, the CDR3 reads TGTGCCAGCAGTGAGCCCGGGAGTTACGAGCAGTACTTC. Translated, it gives CASSEPGSYEQYF.

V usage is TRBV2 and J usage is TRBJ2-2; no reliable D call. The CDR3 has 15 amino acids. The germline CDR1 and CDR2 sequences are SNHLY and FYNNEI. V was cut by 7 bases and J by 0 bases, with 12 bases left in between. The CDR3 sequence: CASTGTAANTGELFF. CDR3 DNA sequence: TGTGCCAGCACCGGTACAGCCGCGAACACCGGGGAGCTGTTTTTT.

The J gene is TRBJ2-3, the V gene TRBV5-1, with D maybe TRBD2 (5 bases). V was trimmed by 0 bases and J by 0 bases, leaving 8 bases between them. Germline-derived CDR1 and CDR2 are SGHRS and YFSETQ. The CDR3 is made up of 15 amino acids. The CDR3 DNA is TGCGCCAGCAGCTTGGGACGCGGGAGCACAGATACGCAGTATTTT. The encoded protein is CASSLGRGSTDTQYF.

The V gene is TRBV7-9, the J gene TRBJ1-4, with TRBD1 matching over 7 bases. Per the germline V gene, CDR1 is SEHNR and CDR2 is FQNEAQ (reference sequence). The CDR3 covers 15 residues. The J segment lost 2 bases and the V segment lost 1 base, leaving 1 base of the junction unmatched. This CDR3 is CASSLGQGTNEKLFF. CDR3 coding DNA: TGTGCCAGCAGCTTAGGACAGGGTACTAATGAAAAACTGTTTTTT.

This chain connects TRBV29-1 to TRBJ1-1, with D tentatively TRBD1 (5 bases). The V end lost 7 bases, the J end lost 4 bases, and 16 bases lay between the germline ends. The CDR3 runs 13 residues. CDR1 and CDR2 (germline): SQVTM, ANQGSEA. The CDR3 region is CSGGGGRVTEAFF. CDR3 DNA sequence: TGCAGCGGGGGGGGAGGGAGGGTCACTGAAGCTTTCTTT.